What follows describes a single TCR beta chain. The antigen is unknown. These data originate in a study of cytomegalovirus exposure and HLA in healthy donors. Study at large: Earlier sequencing of about 179 million T cells yielded around 100 million unique TCR beta sequences. Study conclusions and caveats: For presence/absence analyses, sequencing depth was assumed to be roughly uniform across donors. Cytomegalovirus-associated status was assigned to around 160 TCR beta chains.

The V and J ends lost 7 bases and 2 bases respectively, with 9 bases between them. Per germline, CDR1 MDHEN and CDR2 SYDVKM. This CDR3 is 13 amino acids long. The PCR contained 60 Vbeta and 13 Jbeta primers. Generated by immunoSEQ multiplex PCR, the TCRdb table keeps only in-frame clones and is missing some. The sample holds 150,000 to 200,000 clones, approximately 81% seen once. The chain links TRBV28 to TRBJ2-1, with D unclear. Sequenced: PBMCs. This receptor was obtained from a young woman in good health and CMV-seropositive. The DNA of the CDR3 is TGTGCCAGCAACTCGAGGCCCTACAATGAGCAGTTCTTC. Amino acids: CASNSRPYNEQFF.